Below are 13 T cell receptor beta chains sequenced from a single sample in a study of graft-versus-host responses after intestinal transplantation. Repertoires were generated with immunoSEQ multiplex PCR, while TCRdb's copy carries only in-frame clones and drops some. The table lists tens of thousands of clones, roughly 90% of them singletons. Which antigens these TCRs recognize remains unknown. Source: unstimulated CD8+ T cells sorted from spleen or lymph node cells, taken before intestinal transplant. Receptor source: a human donor who received an intestinal transplant.

The chain has TRBV7-9 and TRBJ2-7; 11 bases agree with TRBD2. Trimming removed 5 bases from V and 5 bases from J; junction bases left unmatched: 20. Germline CDR1 is SEHNR and CDR2 is FQNEAQ (reference sequence). The length of the CDR3 is 19 residues. CDR3 amino acids: CASSQRLSSGGKSVHEQYF. The CDR3 nucleotides are TGTGCCAGCAGCCAACGATTGTCTAGCGGGGGGAAATCGGTCCACGAGCAGTACTTC.

J is TRBJ2-5 and V is TRBV28; the match to TRBD2 covers 9 bases. The CDR3 has 15 residues. Per germline, CDR1 MDHEN and CDR2 SYDVKM. J lost 5 bases, V lost 1 base, and 5 bases had no gene match. The CDR3 nucleotides read TGTGCCAGCAGTTTATTTAGGCTAGCGGGGGAGACCCAGTACTTC. It is translated as CASSLFRLAGETQYF.

This clone has just a few counts. The chain has TRBV28 and TRBJ1-6; a weak D match, TRBD1 (6 bases). CDR1 and CDR2 from the germline V gene are MDHEN and SYDVKM. This CDR3 spans 13 amino acids. Trimming pared 2 bases from V and 7 bases from J, leaving 6 bases between. The CDR3 DNA reads as TGTGCCAGCAGTTTAACAGGGAATTCACCCCTCCACTTT. Its translation: CASSLTGNSPLHF.

The V gene is TRBV6-5, the J gene TRBJ1-2; D gene unclear. V dropped 8 bases and J dropped 4 bases, with 17 bases sitting between them. CDR3 size: 14 residues. Germline lookup yields CDR1 MNHEY and CDR2 SVGAGI. This CDR3 reads CASFSRVQPYGYTF. The CDR3 DNA is TGTGCCAGCTTCTCGCGGGTCCAGCCCTATGGCTACACCTTC.

The chain uses TRBV9 and TRBJ1-1; weak D call: TRBD1 (6 bases). Trimming left V 3 bases short and J 2 bases short, with 17 bases between. The germline V gene has CDR1 SGDLS and CDR2 YYNGEE. The CDR3 is 16 amino acids. The CDR3 region is CASSDLGGGANTEAFF. CDR3 DNA: TGTGCCAGCAGCGATTTGGGCGGGGGGGCCAACACTGAAGCTTTCTTT.

This clone was observed once. The chain carries TRBV28 and TRBJ1-1; 8 nucleotides line up with TRBD1. Per the germline V gene, CDR1 is MDHEN and CDR2 is SYDVKM. The J segment lost 6 bases and the V segment lost 6 bases, leaving 6 bases of the junction unmatched. The CDR3 is made up of 13 amino acids. This CDR3 is CASSDRGGAEAFF. The DNA of the CDR3 is TGTGCCAGCAGCGACAGGGGAGGAGCTGAAGCTTTCTTT.

The rearrangement joins TRBV19 to TRBJ1-1; 7 nucleotides agree with TRBD1. CDR1 LNHDA and CDR2 SQIVND come from the germline V gene (reference sequence). The CDR3 is made up of 15 amino acids. J gave up 5 bases and V 5 bases, and 11 bases lay outside the gene matches. In DNA form, the CDR3 reads TGTGCCAGTAGTCCCCGGACAGGCGTGGGGACTGAAGCTTTCTTT. Residues: CASSPRTGVGTEAFF.

V and J are TRBV28 and TRBJ1-1; 10 bases are a match to TRBD1. CDR3 length: 17 amino acids. Germline assignment: CDR1 MDHEN and CDR2 SYDVKM. V gave up 5 bases and J gave up 5 bases; unmatched junction bases: 14. The CDR3 DNA sequence: TGTGCCAGCAGTATAGCCGGGACAGGGGCCGCTCGGACTGAAGCTTTCTTT. Protein product: CASSIAGTGAARTEAFF.

The chain recombines TRBV7-3 with TRBJ2-1; D may be TRBD2 (6 bases). This CDR3 is 15 amino acids long. In germline, CDR1 is SGHTA, CDR2 FQGTGA. V was pared by 1 base and J by 2 bases, with 9 bases between. CDR3 amino acids: CASSLSGGPYNEQFF. The CDR3 bases are TGTGCCAGCAGCTTAAGTGGAGGGCCCTACAATGAGCAGTTCTTC.

V and J are TRBV15 and TRBJ1-1; the D is unclear. V dropped 0 bases and J dropped 1 base, with 15 bases sitting between them. In germline, CDR1 is LNHNV, CDR2 YYDKDF (reference sequence). CDR3 length: 17 amino acids. In nucleotides, the CDR3 is TGTGCCACCAGCAGAGATCCCCCGACACGAAAGAACACTGAAGCTTTCTTT. Its translation is CATSRDPPTRKNTEAFF.

The V and J genes are TRBV27 and TRBJ2-4; 16 bases fit TRBD2. V lost 10 bases and J lost 2; bases outside the gene matches: 5. The CDR3 has 16 amino acids. Germline-derived CDR1 and CDR2 are MNHEY and SMNVEV (reference sequence). The CDR3 is CATGTSGRAPKNIQYF. DNA for the CDR3: TGTGCCACCGGGACTAGCGGGAGGGCTCCCAAAAACATTCAGTACTTC.

The chain is built from TRBV19 and TRBJ2-1, with 10 bases matching TRBD2. The CDR3 is 15 amino acids. The germline V gene encodes CDR1 LNHDA and CDR2 SQIVND (reference sequence). Unmatched junction bases numbered 5, after V lost 2 bases and J lost 7 bases. CDR3 region: CASSIRAGGPNEQFF. CDR3 nucleotide sequence: TGTGCCAGTAGTATAAGAGCGGGGGGGCCGAATGAGCAGTTCTTC.

CDR3 nucleotide sequence: TGTGCCAGCAGCTACCCGGGACAGACCTACGAGCAGTACTTC. This encodes CASSYPGQTYEQYF. V usage is TRBV11-2 and J usage is TRBJ2-7; TRBD1 agrees at 7 bases. In germline, CDR1 is SGHAT, CDR2 FQNNGV. V lost 4 bases and J lost 2; bases outside the gene matches: 5. This CDR3 region has 14 residues.